What follows are 21 T cell receptor beta chains derived from one specimen sequenced in a study of T cells in Graves' hyperthyroidism and ophthalmopathy. From RNA transcripts, TCR beta CDR3 regions were amplified. First-round RT-PCR of the TCR CDR3 relied on the HTBI primer set. MiXCR was run by TCRdb on the multiplex PCR reads, yielding one entry per CDR3 protein. The sample has fewer than 600,000 distinct CDR3 sequences; 12% to 15% are singletons. The sample taken for sequencing was blood. All receptors come from a woman between 40 and 50 years old with Graves' hyperthyroidism.

This clonotype showed up many times. The chain carries TRBV20-1 and TRBJ2-3, with TRBD2 matching 7 bases. This CDR3 is built from 17 residues. V was clipped by 4 bases and J by 0 bases; unmatched bases: 13. The germline gives CDR1 DFQATT, CDR2 SNEGSKA (reference sequence). CDR3 DNA sequence: TGCAGTGCTAACCTCCTTCGGGAGGCCCCTAGCACAGATACGCAGTATTTT. Protein: CSANLLREAPSTDTQYF.

Ten or more counts support this clonotype. The chain carries TRBV2 and TRBJ1-1; 7 bases map to TRBD1. V was pared by 7 bases and J by 6 bases, with 11 bases of the junction left unmatched. CDR3 length equals 14 residues. CDR1 and CDR2 (germline): SNHLY, FYNNEI. The CDR3 is CASTSTGVLAEAFF. The CDR3 bases are TGTGCCAGCACTAGTACAGGGGTTTTAGCTGAAGCTTTCTTT. The whole variable domain, remainder taken from reference TRBV2 and TRBJ1-1, is EPEVTQTPSHQVTQMGQEVILRCVPISNHLYFYWYRQILGQKVEFLVSFYNNEISEKSEIFDDQFSVERPDGSNFTLKIRSTKLEDSAMYFCASTSTGVLAEAFFGQGTRLTVV.

This clonotype was counted ten times or more. The chain employs TRBV12-3 or TRBV12-4 and TRBJ2-2, with 12 positions matching TRBD2. CDR3 length equals 18 residues. V gave up 3 bases and J gave up 5 bases; unmatched junction bases: 10. The CDR3: CASSFYPGLAGDTGELFF. For the CDR3, the DNA is TGTGCCAGCAGTTTCTACCCGGGACTAGCGGGTGATACCGGGGAGCTGTTTTTT.

This clonotype occurred many times. The chain has TRBV3-1 and TRBJ1-5; no definite D call. V shed 1 base and J shed 0 bases, with 10 bases lying between them. CDR1 is LGHDT and CDR2 is YNNKEL in the germline V gene (reference sequence). The CDR3 spans 16 residues. The CDR3 DNA reads TGTGCCAGCAGCCAAGCACGGAAATATAGCAATCAGCCCCAGCATTTT. Translating gives CASSQARKYSNQPQHF.

A remark on this clonotype: One base away lies a much larger clone, so this may be a sequencing read error. This chain uses TRBV20-1 with TRBJ2-1, with D maybe TRBD2 (5 bases). The CDR3 extends over 16 amino acids. Between the trimmed V and J ends, which lost 6 bases and 0 bases, there was a span of 18 bases. Germline CDR1 is DFQATT and CDR2 is SNEGSKA (reference sequence). Here the CDR3 reads CSARGGNSHSYNEQFF. The DNA for the CDR3 is TGCAGTGCCCGGGGTGGGAACAGTCACTCCTACAATGAGCAGTTCTTC.

The chain couples TRBV5-6 to TRBJ1-5; no clear D gene. V lost 0 bases, J lost 1 base, and 11 bases lay in between. The germline V gene encodes CDR1 SGHDT and CDR2 YYEEEE. There are 16 residues in the CDR3. In nucleotides, the CDR3 is TGTGCCAGCAGCTTGGCCCGGGAAAGGAGCAATCAGCCCCAGCATTTT. Its translation: CASSLARERSNQPQHF.

This clonotype was counted ten times or more. The rearrangement joins TRBV2 to TRBJ1-2, with D uncertain. This CDR3 region has 12 residues. Trimming shortened V by 8 bases and J by 8 bases, and 15 bases separated the two germline ends. Germline values: CDR1 SNHLY, CDR2 FYNNEI. CDR3: CASGDAPRGYTF. The CDR3 DNA sequence: TGTGCCAGCGGAGACGCCCCCAGGGGCTACACCTTC.

J is TRBJ2-7 and V is TRBV10-2; 7 positions agree with TRBD2. The CDR3 runs to 14 residues. After removal of 0 bases from V and 6 bases from J, the junction contained 5 bases not matched to a gene. Germline assignment: CDR1 WSHSY and CDR2 SAAADI. The CDR3, as DNA: TGCGCCAGCAGTGAGTCGGGGGGGATCGGCGAGCAGTACTTC. As protein: CASSESGGIGEQYF.

This clonotype was seen at least ten times. The genes are TRBV30 and TRBJ1-2, with D tentatively TRBD1 (5 bases). The germline V and J ends were trimmed by 0 bases and 5 bases, with 16 bases remaining between them. CDR3 size: 15 residues. The germline V gene encodes CDR1 GTSNPN and CDR2 SVGIG (reference sequence). The CDR3 DNA follows: TGTGCCTGGAGTGTATCCGTTGGGGGAGCTTATGGCTACACCTTC. This gives the protein CAWSVSVGGAYGYTF.

In this sample, this clonotype turned up many times. This chain links TRBV20-1 with TRBJ2-3; D not certain. V was clipped by 5 bases and J by 7 bases, with 10 bases between them. The CDR3 extends over 11 amino acids. Per the germline V gene, CDR1 is DFQATT and CDR2 is SNEGSKA (reference sequence). This chain's CDR3 is CSAHQRYTQYF. For the CDR3, the DNA is TGCAGTGCTCATCAGCGATATACGCAGTATTTT.

This clonotype was recorded once. J is TRBJ2-6 and V is TRBV9; the match to TRBD1 covers 8 bases. CDR1 SGDLS and CDR2 YYNGEE come from the germline V gene. The CDR3 has 18 amino acids. J was trimmed by 0 bases and V by 4 bases; bases with no gene match: 9. CDR3 sequence: CASSLGQGEISGANVLTF. The CDR3 coding sequence is TGTGCCAGCAGCCTAGGACAGGGCGAGATCTCTGGGGCCAACGTCCTGACTTTC.

This clonotype was seen a handful of times. The chain is built from TRBV12-3 or TRBV12-4 and TRBJ1-5; D gene uncertain. V was cut by 2 bases and J by 11 bases, with 13 bases left in between. The CDR3 is 13 residues long. CDR3 sequence reads: CASSLHPEGTQHF. The CDR3 coding sequence is TGTGCCAGCAGTTTACATCCGGAGGGAACCCAGCATTTT.

This clonotype was recorded many times. V usage is TRBV18 and J usage is TRBJ2-7; TRBD1 agrees at 7 bases. Germline CDR1 is KGHSH and CDR2 is LQKENI. This CDR3 contains 14 residues. Trimming at V came to 3 bases and at J to 2 bases, leaving 4 bases not matched to a gene. DNA for the CDR3: TGTGCCAGCTCACCCGACAGGGCCCCCTACGAGCAGTACTTC. Translating gives CASSPDRAPYEQYF.

The rearrangement uses TRBV6-1 and TRBJ2-7, with 8 positions matching TRBD1. The V gene end was trimmed by 5 bases and the J gene end by 6 bases; junction bases not matched to a gene: 9. The CDR3 length is 14 residues. The germline V gene has CDR1 MNHNS and CDR2 SASEGT. This CDR3 reads CASSRDRTLLEQYF. For the CDR3, the DNA is TGTGCCAGCAGTCGGGACAGGACTTTGCTCGAGCAGTACTTC.

This clonotype has just a few counts. The V gene is TRBV7-8, the J gene TRBJ1-1; possible D gene TRBD1, 5 bases. Per germline, CDR1 SGHVS and CDR2 FQNEAQ. The CDR3 has 16 residues. V was shortened by 1 base and J by 2 bases, with 14 bases between the two germline ends. Here the CDR3 DNA reads TGTGCCAGCAGCTTAGGATTGGGGGGAACCAACACTGAAGCTTTCTTT. It codes for CASSLGLGGTNTEAFF.

This chain connects TRBV6-5 to TRBJ2-7; D is possibly TRBD1 (6 bases). Germline loops: CDR1 MNHEY, CDR2 SVGAGI. Trimming cost V 7 bases and J 2 bases, with 12 bases left between them. The CDR3 is 13 residues long. DNA of the CDR3: TGTGCCAGCACCCGGGACAATACCTACGAGCAGTACTTC. Its translation: CASTRDNTYEQYF.

This clonotype was found a few times. The chain employs TRBV20-1 and TRBJ2-7; the match to TRBD2 covers 9 bases. In germline, CDR1 is DFQATT, CDR2 SNEGSKA (reference sequence). This CDR3 has 16 amino acids. With 0 bases clipped from V and 3 bases from J, the junction kept 9 bases outside the gene matches. The CDR3 is CSARDGRASGIYEQYF. CDR3 bases: TGCAGTGCTAGAGACGGTAGGGCTAGCGGGATCTACGAGCAGTACTTC.

This clonotype was recorded many times. V usage is TRBV28 and J usage is TRBJ2-3, with 7 bases aligning to TRBD2. The V and J ends lost 4 bases and 0 bases, in that order; junction bases with no gene match: 10. Germline CDR1 reads MDHEN; CDR2 reads SYDVKM. The CDR3 consists of 17 residues. In nucleotides, the CDR3 is TGTGCCAGCAGTTACGCCGGCCGAGCGGGGAGCACAGATACGCAGTATTTT. It is translated as CASSYAGRAGSTDTQYF.

This chain connects TRBV3-1 to TRBJ2-7, with D perhaps TRBD1 or TRBD2 (5 bases each). CDR1 and CDR2 from the germline V gene are LGHDT and YNNKEL (reference sequence). The germline V and J ends were trimmed by 4 bases and 0 bases, with 13 bases remaining between them. This CDR3 has 15 residues. The CDR3 protein is CASSLFRDGSYEQYF. In nucleotides, the CDR3 is TGTGCCAGCAGCCTATTTCGGGACGGCTCCTACGAGCAGTACTTC.

This clonotype was seen repeatedly, ten times or more. CDR3 loop: CASSLYFVLRGADFYSNQPQHF. CDR3 coding DNA: TGTGCCAGCAGTTTATATTTCGTCTTACGGGGGGCCGACTTTTATAGCAATCAGCCCCAGCATTTT. The chain employs TRBV28 and TRBJ1-5; possible D gene TRBD1, 6 bases. The CDR3 contains 22 residues. Trimming shortened V by 1 base and J by 0 bases, and 28 bases separated the two germline ends. In germline, CDR1 is MDHEN, CDR2 SYDVKM.

This clonotype has a count of ten or more. This chain joins TRBV7-2 and TRBJ2-7; 7 bases agree with TRBD1. CDR3 length equals 15 residues. The germline CDR1 and CDR2 sequences are SGHTA and FQGNSA. The junction had 11 bases not matched to a gene; V was cut back by 5 bases and J by 4 bases. CDR3 DNA sequence: TGTGCCAGCAGCCCGACCCCAGGGGGAAGTTACGAGCAGTACTTC. Translated, it gives CASSPTPGGSYEQYF.